Following are 14 T cell receptor beta chains from one sample sequenced in a study of blood T cell repertoires in COVID-19. Clones were read by immunoSEQ multiplex PCR, and TCRdb kept only the in-frame ones, dropping some. The data show approximately 100,000 clones, 80% to 90% seen once. The sample comprised peripheral blood. The receptors shown here come from a human donor in a cohort sampled during active COVID-19.

About this clone: In the same sample, other DNA sequences code for this CDR3. V usage is TRBV9 and J usage is TRBJ2-2; D is possibly TRBD2 (6 bases). CDR1 and CDR2 (germline): SGDLS, YYNGEE. The CDR3 loop spans 15 amino acids. V lost 0 bases and J 0 bases, leaving 6 bases between the germline ends. The CDR3 sequence: CASSVGGANTGELFF. As DNA, the CDR3 is TGTGCCAGCAGCGTAGGGGGGGCGAACACCGGGGAGCTGTTTTTT. Together with reference TRBV9 and TRBJ2-2, the CDR3 gives the full variable domain: DSGVTQTPKHLITATGQRVTLRCSPRSGDLSVYWYQQSLDQGLQFLIQYYNGEERAKGNILERFSAQQFPDLHSELNLSSLELGDSALYFCASSVGGANTGELFFGEGSRLTVL.

The chain links TRBV2 to TRBJ1-4; D ambiguous. The CDR3 totals 12 residues. CDR1 and CDR2 from the germline V gene are SNHLY and FYNNEI. Between the trimmed V and J ends, which lost 4 bases and 4 bases, there was a span of 4 bases. CDR3 sequence reads: CASSGYNEKLFF. CDR3 DNA sequence: TGTGCCAGCAGTGGTTATAATGAAAAACTGTTTTTT.

V gene TRBV3-1 (or the pseudogene TRBV3-2) combines with J gene TRBJ2-7, with D possibly matching TRBD1 (6 bases). V gave up 3 bases and J gave up 4 bases, with 16 bases separating them. Germline loops: CDR1 LGHDT, CDR2 YNNKEL (reference sequence). CDR3 length equals 15 residues. CDR3 sequence (DNA): TGTGCCAGCAGCCAGGACAGTGCCTATAGGTACGAGCAGTACTTC. Residues: CASSQDSAYRYEQYF.

V gene TRBV24-1 combines with J gene TRBJ2-5; 10 bases match TRBD1. The V segment lost 3 bases and the J segment 2 bases; nucleotides outside the gene matches: 2. Germline CDR1 is KGHDR and CDR2 is SFDVKD. CDR3 length equals 15 residues. This CDR3 reads CATSDRTGGQETQYF. CDR3 nucleotide sequence: TGTGCCACCAGTGATCGGACAGGGGGACAAGAGACCCAGTACTTC.

The V gene is TRBV7-2, the J gene TRBJ1-2; maybe TRBD1 (6 bases). The CDR3 length is 15 residues. V was cut by 3 bases and J by 0 bases, with 11 bases left in between. The germline V gene has CDR1 SGHTA and CDR2 FQGNSA. The chain's CDR3 is CASSFTGSPNYGYTF. DNA of the CDR3: TGTGCCAGCAGCTTTACAGGGAGTCCTAACTATGGCTACACCTTC.

This chain connects TRBV11-3 to TRBJ2-7; D perhaps matches TRBD2 (5 bases). The germline CDR1 and CDR2 sequences are SGHNT and YENEEA. Trimming took off 1 base at V and 1 base at J, with 8 bases between the two ends. CDR3 length: 14 residues. Here the CDR3 DNA reads TGTGCCAGCAGCTTAGTACGGGAATCCTACGAGCAGTACTTC. Amino acid sequence: CASSLVRESYEQYF.

The rearrangement uses TRBV7-9 and TRBJ2-6, with unresolved D. Per the germline V gene, CDR1 is SEHNR and CDR2 is FQNEAQ (reference sequence). The CDR3 runs 16 residues. V gave up 8 bases and J gave up 3 bases, with 17 bases separating them. The DNA for the CDR3 is TGTGCCAGCGCCCCCATCGGGTCGCGTGGGGCCAACGTCCTGACTTTC. It is translated as CASAPIGSRGANVLTF.

This clone has a single count. The chain is built from TRBV2 and TRBJ1-5; D might be TRBD1 (5 bases). Trimming left V 6 bases short and J 3 bases short, with 9 bases between. The CDR3 has 13 residues. The germline V gene encodes CDR1 SNHLY and CDR2 FYNNEI. The CDR3 spells CASSGGPNQPQHF. CDR3 coding DNA: TGTGCCAGCAGCGGGGGACCCAATCAGCCCCAGCATTTT.

A single count supports this clone. The J gene is TRBJ1-5, the V gene TRBV5-5; 9 bases agree with TRBD1. The length of the CDR3 is 18 residues. With V trimmed by 4 bases and J by 0 bases, 11 bases remained unmatched. Germline V lookup: CDR1 SGHKS, CDR2 YYEKEE (reference sequence). CDR3 amino acids: CASSTTGTGPDSNQPQHF. CDR3 sequence (DNA): TGTGCCAGCAGCACCACCGGGACAGGGCCTGATAGCAATCAGCCCCAGCATTTT.

This clone occurred once. This chain's CDR3 is CASSKDHGSGNTIYF. The CDR3 coding sequence is TGTGCCAGCAGCAAAGATCACGGCTCTGGAAACACCATATATTTT. The rearrangement joins TRBV21-1 to TRBJ1-3. TRBV21-1 is tagged as a pseudogene. The CDR3 contains 15 residues.

The chain couples TRBV2 to TRBJ1-4; 10 bases are a match to TRBD1. Germline V gene data show CDR1 as SNHLY and CDR2 as FYNNEI. The CDR3 length is 16 residues. V lost 4 bases to trimming and J lost 8 bases; unmatched junction nucleotides: 10. CDR3 protein: CASSAGTGVVREKLFF. DNA of the CDR3: TGTGCCAGCAGTGCCGGGACAGGGGTGGTTAGGGAAAAACTGTTTTTT.

The chain recombines TRBV24-1 with TRBJ2-2; 9 nucleotides align to TRBD2. Germline-derived CDR1 and CDR2 are KGHDR and SFDVKD. The CDR3 contains 14 residues. The V and J ends lost 7 bases and 4 bases, in that order; junction bases with no gene match: 3. This CDR3 is CATRGLAPTGELFF. In DNA form, the CDR3 reads TGTGCCACCAGGGGACTAGCTCCCACCGGGGAGCTGTTTTTT.

Written as DNA, the CDR3 is TGTGCCAGCAGCCAAGGTTGGACAGATAATCAGCCCCAGCATTTT. This codes for CASSQGWTDNQPQHF. This sequence joins TRBV9 and TRBJ1-5; D possibly corresponds to TRBD1 (6 bases). Germline V gives CDR1 SGDLS, CDR2 YYNGEE. CDR3 length: 15 residues. Between the trimmed V and J ends, which lost 4 bases and 4 bases, there was a span of 15 bases.

This chain uses TRBV10-3 with TRBJ2-3; the D gene is possibly TRBD1 (6 bases). This CDR3 spans 14 amino acids. Trimming left V 6 bases short and J 1 base short, with 11 bases between. Germline V gene data show CDR1 as ENHRY and CDR2 as SYGVKD. The CDR3 DNA reads TGTGCCATCAGCCGGGACAAAGGCACAGATACGCAGTATTTT. Protein sequence: CAISRDKGTDTQYF.